These 8 T cell receptor beta chains originate from one sample sequenced in a study of T cell responses to AZD1222 COVID-19 vaccine. Libraries were prepared by immunoSEQ multiplex PCR; TCRdb keeps only in-frame clonotypes and omits some of them. This table has roughly 100,000 clones, around nine tenths appearing once. The sequencing used peripheral blood, collected 28 days after the second AZD1222 dose. The receptors originated from an adult who received the AZD1222 COVID-19 vaccine.

The chain joins TRBV7-2 to TRBJ1-1, with a weak D call TRBD1 (5 bases). The CDR3 runs to 14 residues. Germline CDR1 and CDR2: SGHTA and FQGNSA. Trimming cost V 5 bases and J 2 bases, with 12 bases left between them. CDR3 sequence (DNA): TGTGCCAGCAGCCCGACGGGGGTAAACACTGAAGCTTTCTTT. Translated, it gives CASSPTGVNTEAFF.

CDR3 region: CASSLLDEQYF. The DNA of the CDR3 is TGTGCCAGCAGCTTATTGGACGAGCAGTACTTC. The J gene is TRBJ2-7, the V gene TRBV7-2; D is uncertain. V lost 2 bases and J 5 bases, leaving 4 bases between the germline ends. The CDR3 sequence is 11 residues long. Germline assignment: CDR1 SGHTA and CDR2 FQGNSA.

The chain links TRBV29-1 to TRBJ2-7; 9 bases fit TRBD1. V was pared by 7 bases and J by 5 bases, with 12 bases of the junction left unmatched. The CDR3 loop spans 14 amino acids. Germline CDR1 is SQVTM and CDR2 is ANQGSEA. The DNA for the CDR3 is TGCAGCGCAAGGGGGCGGGACAGGGCCAACGAGCAGTACTTC. The encoded protein is CSARGRDRANEQYF.

The V and J genes are TRBV6-5 and TRBJ2-3, with D possibly TRBD2 on 6 matching bases. The CDR3 is 13 residues long. V lost 8 bases to trimming and J lost 2 bases, with 11 bases between them. From germline, CDR1 is MNHEY and CDR2 SVGAGI. The CDR3 protein is CASGGVDTDTQYF. For the CDR3, the DNA is TGTGCCAGCGGAGGGGTGGACACAGATACGCAGTATTTT.

The chain links TRBV19 to TRBJ2-5, with TRBD1 as a possible D gene (5 bases). Trimming pared 1 base from V and 5 bases from J, leaving 14 bases between. This CDR3 region has 15 residues. Germline V gene lookup returns CDR1 LNHDA and CDR2 SQIVND (reference sequence). CDR3 protein: CASSIGGTGSETQYF. In DNA form, the CDR3 reads TGTGCCAGTAGTATAGGGGGAACAGGCTCCGAGACCCAGTACTTC.

A few counts support this clone. The chain couples TRBV5-4 to TRBJ2-7, with D uncertain. The CDR3 is 13 amino acids. V lost 0 bases and J 3 bases, leaving 7 bases between the germline ends. Germline values: CDR1 SGHNT, CDR2 YYREEE (reference sequence). The CDR3 nucleotides are TGTGCCAGCAGCTTGGGAAACCTCTACGAGCAGTACTTC. Translated: CASSLGNLYEQYF. Drawing the rest from reference TRBV5-4 and TRBJ2-7, the complete variable domain is ETGVTQSPTHLIKTRGQQVTLRCSSQSGHNTVSWYQQALGQGPQFIFQYYREEENGRGNFPPRFSGLQFPNYSSELNVNALELDDSALYLCASSLGNLYEQYFGPGTRLTVT.

DNA of the CDR3: TGCAGCGTGGGTGTTGGGGGGAAAAATGAGCAGTTCTTC. Translation: CSVGVGGKNEQFF. This chain links TRBV29-1 with TRBJ2-1; tentative D call: TRBD2 (6 bases). V lost 6 bases and J lost 7, with 16 bases in between. Germline V gene lookup returns CDR1 SQVTM and CDR2 ANQGSEA. The length of the CDR3 is 13 residues.

The gene calls are TRBV4-3 and TRBJ1-1; 7 positions agree with TRBD1. Germline assignment: CDR1 LGHNA and CDR2 YSLEER. The J segment lost 4 bases and the V segment lost 1 base, leaving 3 bases of the junction unmatched. This CDR3 has 14 amino acids. CDR3 coding DNA: TGCGCCAGCAGCCAAGCAGCAGGGGGCACTGAAGCTTTCTTT. As protein: CASSQAAGGTEAFF.